Listed below are T cell receptor beta chains from one sample, sequenced in a study of blood T cell repertoires in COVID-19. Produced via immunoSEQ multiplex PCR; TCRdb's table is partial and in-frame only. The repertoire has roughly 230,000 clones, roughly 84% of them found once; the top ten carry around 4.4%. The sample taken for sequencing was peripheral blood. These receptors were obtained from a man aged 50-60 years with active or convalescent COVID-19. The CDR3 runs from the conserved cysteine through the conserved F or W. A D gene is named only where the DNA matches it firmly. The size of a clone is reported for some rows only, either as once, few or many, or as a class for expanded clones.

TRBJ2-7,TRBV7-9,NA,few,CASSLGGGTYEQYF,TGTGCCAGCAGCTTAGGGGGCGGCACCTACGAGCAGTACTTC
TRBJ1-2,TRBV9,NA,NA,CASSVVADSNYGYTF,TGTGCCAGCAGCGTAGTCGCGGACAGCAACTATGGCTACACCTTC
TRBJ1-1,TRBV5-4,TRBD1,once,CASSGSTGGPTEAFF,TGTGCCAGCAGTGGGTCTACAGGGGGACCCACTGAAGCTTTCTTT
TRBJ1-1,TRBV27,TRBD1,NA,CASSISRDRDTEAFF,TGTGCCAGCAGTATCAGCCGGGACAGAGACACTGAAGCTTTCTTT
TRBJ1-2,TRBV18,NA,NA,CASSPEGSNYGYTF,TGTGCCAGCTCACCCGAGGGTTCTAACTATGGCTACACCTTC
TRBJ2-2,TRBV10-3,NA,NA,CAISESRDTGELFF,TGTGCCATCAGTGAGTCGAGGGACACCGGGGAGCTGTTTTTT
TRBJ1-5,TRBV7-2,TRBD1,NA,CASSYRTGRLNQPQHF,TGTGCCAGCAGCTACCGGACAGGGAGGCTCAATCAGCCCCAGCATTTT
TRBJ1-2,TRBV3-1/TRBV3-2,TRBD1,NA,CASSLTGTGGDANYGYTF,TGTGCCAGCAGTCTCACCGGGACAGGGGGTGACGCCAACTATGGCTACACCTTC
TRBJ1-1,TRBV11-2,NA,few,CASSSRGWNTEAFF,TGTGCCAGCAGCTCACGGGGTTGGAACACTGAAGCTTTCTTT
TRBJ2-1,TRBV4-2,TRBD2,NA,CASSQFAPTSGVYNEQFF,TGTGCCAGCAGCCAATTCGCCCCGACTAGCGGGGTCTACAATGAGCAGTTCTTC
TRBJ1-2,TRBV27,NA,few,CASSFLQGSYGYTF,TGTGCCAGCAGTTTCTTGCAGGGAAGCTATGGCTACACCTTC
TRBJ2-5,TRBV24-1,NA,NA,CATSDPRGTQYF,TGTGCCACCAGTGATCCCAGGGGGACCCAGTACTTC
TRBJ1-2,TRBV6-2/TRBV6-3,TRBD1,NA,CASSLQGHYGYTF,TGTGCCAGCAGTTTACAGGGGCACTATGGCTACACCTTC
TRBJ2-1,TRBV9,NA,NA,CASSPKGGRVTPNNEQFF,TGTGCCAGCAGCCCGAAGGGGGGGCGGGTCACACCTAACAATGAGCAGTTCTTC
TRBJ1-4,TRBV5-4,NA,NA,CASSLGGATNEKLFF,TGTGCCAGCAGCTTGGGGGGCGCAACTAATGAAAAACTGTTTTTT
TRBJ1-3,TRBV3-1/TRBV3-2,NA,NA,CASSQDRGGNTIYF,TGTGCCAGCAGCCAAGACAGGGGTGGAAACACCATATATTTT
TRBJ1-4,TRBV18,NA,NA,CASSPEGHPNEKLFF,TGTGCCAGCTCACCGGAGGGGCACCCTAATGAAAAACTGTTTTTT
TRBJ2-7,TRBV6-1,NA,NA,CASSESGTGHEQYF,TGTGCCAGCAGTGAAAGTGGAACAGGCCACGAGCAGTACTTC
TRBJ1-5,TRBV3-1/TRBV3-2,NA,few,CASSPGGSLNQPQHF,TGTGCCAGCAGCCCCGGCGGGAGCCTAAATCAGCCCCAGCATTTT
TRBJ1-5,TRBV2,NA,NA,CASKRLGQPQHF,TGTGCCAGCAAGCGGTTGGGTCAGCCCCAGCATTTT
TRBJ2-1,TRBV7-6,TRBD2,NA,CASTTGGSVNEQFF,TGTGCCAGTACCACCGGGGGGTCGGTGAATGAGCAGTTCTTC
TRBJ1-1,TRBV7-3,TRBD1,few,CASSLNAGGNTEAFF,TGTGCCAGCAGCTTAAACGCAGGGGGGAACACTGAAGCTTTCTTT
TRBJ1-1,TRBV20-1,NA,few,CSAEWGEGAFF,TGCAGTGCTGAATGGGGGGAAGGAGCTTTCTTT
TRBJ1-4,TRBV6-6,NA,NA,CASSYSDSREGKLFF,TGTGCCAGCAGTTACTCGGACTCCCGGGAGGGAAAACTGTTTTTT
TRBJ1-1,TRBV7-9,NA,NA,CASSLGPTEAFF,TGTGCCAGCAGCTTAGGGCCAACTGAAGCTTTCTTT
TRBJ1-2,TRBV10-1,NA,NA,CASIITGGEYGYTF,TGCGCCAGCATCATAACTGGGGGGGAATATGGCTACACCTTC
TRBJ2-5,TRBV27,TRBD2,NA,CASRPTSGGIQETQYF,TGTGCCAGCAGACCTACTAGCGGGGGGATTCAAGAGACCCAGTACTTC
TRBJ2-7,TRBV7-2,TRBD2,NA,CASSFIGRGVGDEQYF,TGTGCCAGCAGCTTTATAGGGCGGGGGGTCGGCGACGAGCAGTACTTC
TRBJ2-2,TRBV19,NA,NA,CASSRGPNTGELFF,TGTGCCAGTAGTAGGGGGCCAAACACCGGGGAGCTGTTTTTT
TRBJ2-2,TRBV4-1,NA,NA,CASSQEDSRLFF,TGCGCCAGCAGCCAAGAGGACTCACGCTTGTTTTTT
TRBJ1-3,TRBV4-2,NA,NA,CASSPGTGQEGNTIYF,TGTGCCAGCAGCCCCGGAACAGGGCAAGAGGGAAACACCATATATTTT
TRBJ1-2,TRBV30,TRBD1,NA,CAWSTTGAEYGYTF,TGTGCCTGGAGTACTACAGGGGCGGAGTATGGCTACACCTTC
TRBJ1-1,TRBV3-1/TRBV3-2,TRBD1,NA,CASTLGTANTEAFF,TGTGCCAGCACACTGGGGACAGCAAACACTGAAGCTTTCTTT
TRBJ2-1,TRBV28,TRBD2,NA,CASSVTSGSSYNEQFF,TGTGCCAGCAGTGTGACTAGCGGGAGCTCCTACAATGAGCAGTTCTTC
TRBJ1-4,TRBV25-1,NA,NA,CASSAPGNWNEKLFF,TGTGCCAGCAGTGCACCAGGGAATTGGAATGAAAAACTGTTTTTT
TRBJ2-1,TRBV6-6,TRBD1,NA,CASRRISTGGLPGEQFF,TGTGCCAGCAGACGAATCTCGACAGGGGGCCTTCCGGGTGAGCAGTTCTTC
TRBJ1-6,TRBV19,NA,once,CASSTLQGEGSPLHF,TGTGCCAGTAGTACCTTACAGGGAGAAGGTTCACCCCTCCACTTT
TRBJ1-2,TRBV19,NA,NA,CASNPSRASVYYGYTF,TGTGCCAGTAACCCCTCCAGGGCCTCTGTCTACTATGGCTACACCTTC
TRBJ1-4,TRBV4-1,NA,NA,CASSQGPLNEKLFF,TGCGCCAGCAGCCAAGGGCCCCTTAATGAAAAACTGTTTTTT
TRBJ1-6,TRBV23-1,NA,NA,CASSNMVGHNNSPLHF,TGCGCCAGCAGCAACATGGTAGGACACAACAATTCACCCCTCCACTTT
TRBJ1-6,TRBV3-1/TRBV3-2,NA,few,CASSTGREYSPLHF,TGTGCCAGCAGCACCGGGAGGGAGTACTCACCCCTCCACTTT
TRBJ2-1,TRBV19,NA,NA,CASSPRGLGGSYNEQFF,TGTGCCAGTAGTCCTCGGGGCCTGGGGGGCTCCTACAATGAGCAGTTCTTC
TRBJ2-7,TRBV5-1,TRBD1,NA,CASSPSGGYEQYF,TGCGCCAGCAGCCCTTCAGGGGGTTACGAGCAGTACTTC
TRBJ2-5,TRBV7-3,NA,NA,CASSPGDSSQETQYF,TGTGCCAGCAGCCCGGGGGACAGTTCTCAAGAGACCCAGTACTTC
TRBJ1-2,TRBV19,NA,NA,CASSDRGRPLGYTF,TGTGCCAGTAGTGACAGAGGTAGGCCCCTTGGCTACACCTTC
TRBJ1-4,TRBV5-1,NA,NA,CASSLEGYKGEKLFF,TGCGCCAGCAGCTTGGAGGGGTACAAGGGTGAAAAACTGTTTTTT
TRBJ2-7,TRBV30,NA,NA,CAWSTGTGAYEQYF,TGTGCCTGGAGTACCGGGACGGGAGCCTACGAGCAGTACTTC
TRBJ2-5,TRBV7-3,TRBD2,NA,CASSFGLGETQYF,TGTGCCAGCAGTTTCGGACTAGGGGAGACCCAGTACTTC
TRBJ2-5,TRBV12-3/TRBV12-4,TRBD2,NA,CASREAVRKTQYF,TGTGCCAGTCGGGAGGCGGTAAGGAAGACCCAGTACTTC
TRBJ2-7,TRBV5-1,NA,NA,CASSLISGPYEQYF,TGCGCCAGCAGCTTAATTTCTGGCCCCTACGAGCAGTACTTC
TRBJ1-2,TRBV5-4,NA,NA,CASRAGRSPNYGYTF,TGTGCCAGCAGGGCGGGACGGAGTCCTAACTATGGCTACACCTTC